This T cell receptor (beta chain) was identified during a study of monozygotic twins with inflammatory bowel disease. Study-level findings and limits: On the inverse Simpson index, IBD patients scored lower for TCRbeta diversity than healthy co-twins.

This CDR3 region has 15 residues. CDR1 is MNHNS and CDR2 is SASEGT in the germline V gene. To note about this clonotype: As yet, its antigen is unknown.

The unique tags termed UMIs, each holding a 6-nucleotide sample barcode, were added by means of template switching. With the 5' RACE reads reprocessed, TCRdb shows one record per CDR3 protein and no DNA. The sample features 330,000 or so distinct CDR3 sequences, with approximately 2% in its top ten. The receptor was isolated from a human donor with ulcerative colitis or Crohn's disease, or a healthy co-twin of an affected twin (not recorded which). Sequencing input: blood. The gene calls are TRBV6-1 and TRBJ2-1; TCRdb names TRBD1, which stays unverified in the absence of DNA. This CDR3 is CASSTAQDFYNEQFF.